This TCR beta chain was sequenced during a study of T cells after yellow fever vaccination (dated by TCRdb to between 2019 and 2020). A note on the overall study: The SMART-Seq v4 Ultra Low Input RNA kit was used to prepare libraries from fractions with low cell numbers. To follow T-cell clones before and after both primary and booster YFV17D yellow fever vaccination, bulk TCR alpha and beta repertoires underwent longitudinal sequencing. Two healthy male donors, one aged 18 to 30 and one aged 30 to 40 years, made up the cohort. Bulk PBMC replicates and cell subsets were isolated from blood drawn at multiple timepoints before and after both primary and secondary immunization. What the research found in general, with its limitations: After the booster, most clones that had expanded after primary vaccination were detected again (around 95% of CD4 and around nine tenths of CD8), suggesting broad maintenance of memory. The study included only two donors, which limits how far the findings can be generalized. A small share of clonotypes was detected in both CD4 and CD8 compartments, with the overlap likely arising from convergent recombination. Computational filtering was required because FACS-sorted repertoires could contain abundant contaminating clonotypes from the bulk population. The secondary T-cell response was weaker than the primary response but faster, peaking on day 5 instead of day 15.

This clonotype was seen a handful of times. The target of this receptor is not known. Nothing much larger sits one base from this clone, and base qualities are not available. TCR cDNA was synthesized by 5'RACE template switching, through which a universal primer site and unique molecular identifiers were introduced. Priming of cDNA synthesis was performed from both the TCR alpha and TCR beta constant segments. Two PCR steps were used to amplify libraries, with sample barcodes and sequencing adapters being added in the second step. Libraries were sequenced on Illumina HiSeq 2500 (2x100 bp) or NovaSeq (2x150 bp). Per the original workflow: MIGEC was used to demultiplex reads and collapse the reads into UMI consensus sequences, and MiXCR was used for V(D)J alignment. Using edgeR on replicate PBMC samples, clonotypes were called vaccine-responding if FDR was below 0.01 and the log2 fold change was above 5 up to day 15. CD4 or CD8 identity was assigned to each bulk clonotype according to whether the clonotype was present at higher abundance in the sequenced CD4 repertoire or the sequenced CD8 repertoire. TCRdb reprocessing: public reads trimmed at Q25 with fastp, clones called with MiXCR, in-frame beta chains kept. Each entry merges the rows of one CDR3 protein and shows their most common DNA and genes. TCRdb's processing, not the study's, gives the V and J calls here. The sample contains 450,000 to 650,000 distinct CDR3 sequences, 21% of them found a single time. The top ten clonotypes cover about 17% of the sample.

The CDR3 holds 14 amino acids from the cysteine to the phenylalanine. Only the CDR3 part of the read is kept: 42 bases, read in frame from the first base. Taken from the germline V gene, the CDR1 and CDR2 loops are SGHVS and FNYEAQ. V and J lose 4 bases and 2 bases, and a span of 11 bases separates them. Interpreted using the paper, the treatment or condition label stands for: live attenuated yellow fever vaccine strain. At each blood-draw timepoint, two biological replicates of bulk PBMCs were obtained. PBMCs were isolated from peripheral blood using a standard Ficoll-Paque protocol. TriZol was used to extract RNA from bulk PBMCs, from CD4 and CD8 fractions, and from dextramer-positive and dextramer-negative fractions.

Recombination linked TRBV7-6 to TRBJ2-5; the D gene lacks a confident call. Sequences were derived from PBMCs, sampled roughly 20 days after the first yellow fever vaccination. The sequence was obtained from a man aged 18 to 29 who received the YFV17D yellow fever vaccine. The DNA sequence follows: TGTGCCAGCAGCTCCAATTGGGAACAAGAGACCCAGTACTTC. This translates into CASSSNWEQETQYF.